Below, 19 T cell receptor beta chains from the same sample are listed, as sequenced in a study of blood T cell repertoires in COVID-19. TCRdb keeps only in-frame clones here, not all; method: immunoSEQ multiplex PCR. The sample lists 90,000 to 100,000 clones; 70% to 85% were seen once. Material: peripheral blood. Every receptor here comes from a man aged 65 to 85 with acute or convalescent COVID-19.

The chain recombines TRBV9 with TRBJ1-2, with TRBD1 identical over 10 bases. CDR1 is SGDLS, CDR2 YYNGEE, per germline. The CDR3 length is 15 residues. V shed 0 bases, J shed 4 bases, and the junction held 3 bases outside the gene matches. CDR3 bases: TGTGCCAGCAGCGTAGGGACAGGGGGGAGCTATGGCTACACCTTC. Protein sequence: CASSVGTGGSYGYTF.

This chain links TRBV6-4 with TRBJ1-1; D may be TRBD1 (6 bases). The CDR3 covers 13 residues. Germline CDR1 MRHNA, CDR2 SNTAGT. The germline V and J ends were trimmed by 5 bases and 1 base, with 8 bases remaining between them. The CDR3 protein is CASSRTANTEAFF. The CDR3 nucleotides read TGTGCCAGCAGTCGGACAGCGAACACTGAAGCTTTCTTT.

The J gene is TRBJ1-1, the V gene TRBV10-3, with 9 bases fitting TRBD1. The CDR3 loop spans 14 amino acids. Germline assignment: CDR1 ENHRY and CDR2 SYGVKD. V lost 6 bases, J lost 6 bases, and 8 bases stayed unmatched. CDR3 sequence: CAISTGQGGPEAFF. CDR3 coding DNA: TGTGCCATCAGCACGGGACAGGGAGGACCTGAAGCTTTCTTT.

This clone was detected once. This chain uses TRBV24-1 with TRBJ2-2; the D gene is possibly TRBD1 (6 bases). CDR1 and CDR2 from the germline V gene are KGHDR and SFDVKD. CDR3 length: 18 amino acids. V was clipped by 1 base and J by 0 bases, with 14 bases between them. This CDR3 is CATSDLGGGPSNTGELFF. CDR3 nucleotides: TGTGCCACCAGTGATTTAGGTGGGGGCCCATCGAACACCGGGGAGCTGTTTTTT.

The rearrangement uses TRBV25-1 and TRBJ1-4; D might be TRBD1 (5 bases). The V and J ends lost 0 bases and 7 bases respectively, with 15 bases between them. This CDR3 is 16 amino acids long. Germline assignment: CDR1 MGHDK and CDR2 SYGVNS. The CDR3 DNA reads TGTGCCAGCAGTGAATATGGGTCCCAGGGTAGTGAAAAACTGTTTTTT. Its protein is CASSEYGSQGSEKLFF. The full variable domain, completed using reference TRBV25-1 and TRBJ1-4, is EADIYQTPRYLVIGTGKKITLECSQTMGHDKMYWYQQDPGMELHLIHYSYGVNSTEKGDLSSESTVSRIRTEHFPLTLESARPSHTSQYLCASSEYGSQGSEKLFFGSGTQLSVL.

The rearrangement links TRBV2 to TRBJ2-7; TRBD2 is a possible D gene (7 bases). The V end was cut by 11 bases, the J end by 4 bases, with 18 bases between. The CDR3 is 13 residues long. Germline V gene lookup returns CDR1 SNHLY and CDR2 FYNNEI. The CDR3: CAGGRDYTYEQYF. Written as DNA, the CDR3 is TGTGCCGGGGGCCGGGACTACACATACGAGCAGTACTTC.

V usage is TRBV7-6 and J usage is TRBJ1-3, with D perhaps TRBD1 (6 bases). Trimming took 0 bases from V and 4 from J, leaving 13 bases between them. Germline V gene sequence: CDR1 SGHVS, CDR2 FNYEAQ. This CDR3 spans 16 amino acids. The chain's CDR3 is CASSLASRQGGNTIYF. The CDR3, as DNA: TGTGCCAGCAGCTTAGCGTCTAGGCAGGGGGGAAACACCATATATTTT. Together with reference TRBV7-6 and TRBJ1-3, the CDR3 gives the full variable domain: GAGVSQSPRYKVTKRGQDVALRCDPISGHVSLYWYRQALGQGPEFLTYFNYEAQQDKSGLPNDRFSAERPEGSISTLTIQRTEQRDSAMYRCASSLASRQGGNTIYFGEGSWLTVV.

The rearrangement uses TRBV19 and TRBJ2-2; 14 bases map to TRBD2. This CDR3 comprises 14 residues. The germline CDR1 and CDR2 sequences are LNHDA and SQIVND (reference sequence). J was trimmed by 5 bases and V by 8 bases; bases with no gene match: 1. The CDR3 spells CASGTSGGTGELFF. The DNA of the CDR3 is TGTGCCAGTGGGACTAGCGGGGGAACCGGGGAGCTGTTTTTT.

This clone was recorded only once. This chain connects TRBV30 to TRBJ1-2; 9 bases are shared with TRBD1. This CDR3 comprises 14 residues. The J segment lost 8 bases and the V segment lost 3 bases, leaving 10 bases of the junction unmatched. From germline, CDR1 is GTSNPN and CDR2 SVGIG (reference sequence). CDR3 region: CAWRQGDRDSGYTF. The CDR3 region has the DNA TGTGCCTGGAGACAGGGGGACAGGGACTCCGGCTACACCTTC.

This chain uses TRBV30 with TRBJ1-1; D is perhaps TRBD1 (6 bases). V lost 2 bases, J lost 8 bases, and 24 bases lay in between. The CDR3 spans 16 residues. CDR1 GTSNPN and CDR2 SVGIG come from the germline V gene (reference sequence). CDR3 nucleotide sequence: TGTGCCTGGAGTCGGGTCCCAGGGGTTCGGAACCCGGAAGCTTTCTTT. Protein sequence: CAWSRVPGVRNPEAFF. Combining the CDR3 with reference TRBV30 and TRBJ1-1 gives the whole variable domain SQTIHQWPATLVQPVGSPLSLECTVEGTSNPNLYWYRQAAGRGLQLLFYSVGIGQISSEVPQNLSASRPQDRQFILSSKKLLLSDSGFYLCAWSRVPGVRNPEAFFGQGTRLTVV.

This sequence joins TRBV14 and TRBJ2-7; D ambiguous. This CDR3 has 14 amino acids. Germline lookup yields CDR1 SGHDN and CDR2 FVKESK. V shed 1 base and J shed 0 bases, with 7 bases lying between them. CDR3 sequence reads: CASSQVLNSYEQYF. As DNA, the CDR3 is TGTGCCAGCAGCCAAGTCCTAAACTCCTACGAGCAGTACTTC.

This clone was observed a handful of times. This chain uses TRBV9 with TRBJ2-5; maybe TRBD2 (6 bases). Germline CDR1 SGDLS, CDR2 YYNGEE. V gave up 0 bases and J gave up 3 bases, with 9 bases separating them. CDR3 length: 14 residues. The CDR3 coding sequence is TGTGCCAGCAGCGTAGGCGGGGCGGAAGAGACCCAGTACTTC. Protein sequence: CASSVGGAEETQYF.

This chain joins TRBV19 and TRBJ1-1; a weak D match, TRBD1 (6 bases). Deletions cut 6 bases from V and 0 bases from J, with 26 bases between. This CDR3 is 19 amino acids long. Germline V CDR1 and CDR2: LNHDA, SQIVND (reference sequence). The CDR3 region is CASRNLHGGALEMNTEAFF. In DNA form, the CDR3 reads TGTGCCAGTAGAAACCTCCATGGGGGGGCTTTAGAAATGAACACTGAAGCTTTCTTT.

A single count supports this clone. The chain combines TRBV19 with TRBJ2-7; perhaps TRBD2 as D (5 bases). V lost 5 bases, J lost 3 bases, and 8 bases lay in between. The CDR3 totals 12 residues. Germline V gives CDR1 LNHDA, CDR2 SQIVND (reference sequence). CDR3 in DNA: TGTGCCAGTAGTCCAGGAGGCTACGAGCAGTACTTC. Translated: CASSPGGYEQYF.

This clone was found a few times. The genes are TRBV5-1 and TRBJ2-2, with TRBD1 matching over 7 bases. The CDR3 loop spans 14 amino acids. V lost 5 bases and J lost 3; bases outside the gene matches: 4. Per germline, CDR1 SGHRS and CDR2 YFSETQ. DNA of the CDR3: TGCGCCAGCAGAAGCCAGGGGGACACCGGGGAGCTGTTTTTT. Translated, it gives CASRSQGDTGELFF.

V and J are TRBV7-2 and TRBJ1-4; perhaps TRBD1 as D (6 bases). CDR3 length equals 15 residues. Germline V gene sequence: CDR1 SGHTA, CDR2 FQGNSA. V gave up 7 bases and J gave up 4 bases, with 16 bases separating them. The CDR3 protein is CASTELGTRNEKLFF. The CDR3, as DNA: TGTGCCAGCACCGAGCTTGGGACACGTAATGAAAAACTGTTTTTT. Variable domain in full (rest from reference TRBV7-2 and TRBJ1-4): GAGVSQSPSNKVTEKGKDVELRCDPISGHTALYWYRQSLGQGLEFLIYFQGNSAPDKSGLPSDRFSAERTGGSVSTLTIQRTQQEDSAVYLCASTELGTRNEKLFFGSGTQLSVL.

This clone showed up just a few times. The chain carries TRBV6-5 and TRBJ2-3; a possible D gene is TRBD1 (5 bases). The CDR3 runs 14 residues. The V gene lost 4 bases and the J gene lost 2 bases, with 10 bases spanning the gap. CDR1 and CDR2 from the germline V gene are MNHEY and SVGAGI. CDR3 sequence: CASSLRTPTDTQYF. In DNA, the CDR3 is TGTGCCAGCAGTTTGAGGACACCCACAGATACGCAGTATTTT.

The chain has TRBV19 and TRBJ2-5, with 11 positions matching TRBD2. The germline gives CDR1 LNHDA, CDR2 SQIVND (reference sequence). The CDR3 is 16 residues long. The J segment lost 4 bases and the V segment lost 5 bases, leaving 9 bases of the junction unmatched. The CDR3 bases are TGTGCCAGTAGTTTCAGACTAGCGGGAAAGGGAGAGACCCAGTACTTC. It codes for CASSFRLAGKGETQYF.

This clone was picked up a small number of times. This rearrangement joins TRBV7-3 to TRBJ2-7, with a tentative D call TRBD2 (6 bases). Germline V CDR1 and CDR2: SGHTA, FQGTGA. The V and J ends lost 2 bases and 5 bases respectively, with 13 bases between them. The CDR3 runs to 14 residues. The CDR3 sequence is CASSLWGVRNEQYF. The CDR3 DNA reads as TGTGCCAGCAGCTTATGGGGGGTGAGGAACGAGCAGTACTTC.